A selection of T cell receptor beta chains follows, all from one sample in a study of blood T cells in healthy people across ages. TCRdb reprocessed the 5' RACE reads with MiXCR, giving one entry per CDR3 protein. The profile shows about 1,500,000 distinct CDR3 sequences, about 43% of them singletons. Input material: blood. These receptors came from a woman aged 18-30 years in good health. Both conserved end residues are trimmed from each CDR3. D genes are given only for firm matches.

d_gene	v_gene	j_gene	CDR3aa
NA	TRBV12-3/TRBV12-4	TRBJ1-2	ASSPRPNYGYT
NA	TRBV20-1	TRBJ1-2	SARATDYGYT
NA	TRBV7-6	TRBJ2-7	ASSLQLAYEQY
NA	TRBV6-6	TRBJ2-1	ASSYSGATRDEQF
NA	TRBV14	TRBJ2-3	ASSQDFNTDTQY
NA	TRBV25-1	TRBJ1-2	ASSPGGHGRYGYT
NA	TRBV6-5	TRBJ2-3	ASSYSGRASTDTQY
NA	TRBV28	TRBJ2-7	ASSLSERGAGSYEQY
NA	TRBV7-3	TRBJ1-1	ASSSRSVSNTEAF
NA	TRBV5-1	TRBJ2-1	ASSLGDRPYNEQF
NA	TRBV10-3	TRBJ2-1	AISELGEQF
NA	TRBV7-9	TRBJ2-5	ASSHSRGGVTQETQY
NA	TRBV29-1	TRBJ1-2	SVEQEVFYGYT
NA	TRBV4-1	TRBJ2-3	ASSLGGPLGTDTQY
NA	TRBV10-3	TRBJ2-7	ATSGSTGSSSYEQY
TRBD1	TRBV20-1	TRBJ1-4	SARQGLNEKLF
TRBD2	TRBV7-2	TRBJ2-5	ASSTTSAETQY
TRBD2	TRBV12-3/TRBV12-4	TRBJ2-3	ASAGGLAGGTQY
TRBD1	TRBV5-1	NA	ASSPSTGSEQY
NA	TRBV29-1	TRBJ1-2	SVAEGGHIDGYT
NA	TRBV20-1	TRBJ1-2	SASRRGVLNYGYT
TRBD1	TRBV6-5	TRBJ2-3	ASSFGDRTADTQY
NA	TRBV7-9	TRBJ2-1	ASSPSISSYNEQF
NA	TRBV20-1	TRBJ2-7	SAPAAGSEQY
NA	TRBV5-1	TRBJ2-7	ASSKTSSLFWGEQY
TRBD2	TRBV29-1	TRBJ2-2	SAEGGENTGELF
TRBD1	TRBV24-1	TRBJ2-2	ATEGQGDTGELF
NA	TRBV7-9	NA	ASSVGGFLEQY
NA	TRBV27	TRBJ1-5	ASSWPQH
NA	TRBV28	TRBJ1-2	ASSYSIKGGGHGYT
TRBD2	TRBV5-1	TRBJ2-3	TSSLAEGSGTADTQY
NA	TRBV12-3/TRBV12-4	TRBJ2-1	ASSSPGVDEQF
NA	TRBV14	TRBJ2-1	ASSQGSSSEQF
TRBD2	TRBV4-2	TRBJ2-1	ASSQETSIVYNEQF